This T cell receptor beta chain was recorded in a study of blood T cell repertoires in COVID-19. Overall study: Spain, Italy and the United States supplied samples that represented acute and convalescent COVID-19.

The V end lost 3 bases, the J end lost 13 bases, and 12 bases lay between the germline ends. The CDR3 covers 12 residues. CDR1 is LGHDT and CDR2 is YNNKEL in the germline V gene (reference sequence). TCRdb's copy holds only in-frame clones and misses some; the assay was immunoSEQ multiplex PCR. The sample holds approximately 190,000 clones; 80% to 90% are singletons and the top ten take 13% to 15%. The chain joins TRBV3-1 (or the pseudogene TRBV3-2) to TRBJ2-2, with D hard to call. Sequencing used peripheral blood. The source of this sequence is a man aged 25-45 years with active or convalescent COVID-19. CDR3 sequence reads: CASSQRQQGLFF. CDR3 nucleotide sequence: TGTGCCAGCAGCCAGAGGCAACAAGGGCTGTTTTTT.